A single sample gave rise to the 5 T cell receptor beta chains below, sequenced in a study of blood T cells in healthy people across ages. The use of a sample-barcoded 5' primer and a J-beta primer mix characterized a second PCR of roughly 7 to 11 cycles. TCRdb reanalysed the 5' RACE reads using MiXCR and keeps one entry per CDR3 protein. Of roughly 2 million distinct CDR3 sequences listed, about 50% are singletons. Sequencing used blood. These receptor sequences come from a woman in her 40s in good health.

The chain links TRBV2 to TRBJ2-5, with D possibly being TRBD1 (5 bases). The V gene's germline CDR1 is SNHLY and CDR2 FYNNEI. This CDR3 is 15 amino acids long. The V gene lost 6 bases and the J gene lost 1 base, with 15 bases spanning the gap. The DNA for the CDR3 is TGTGCCAGCAGGGTCGACAGAAACCTCCAAGAGACCCAGTACTTC. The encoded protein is CASRVDRNLQETQYF.

The CDR3: CASSPRLRSLTEAFF. DNA for the CDR3: TGTGCCAGCAGTCCACGGTTACGTTCCCTCACTGAAGCTTTCTTT. The rearrangement uses TRBV6-2 or TRBV6-3 and TRBJ1-1; D not certain. Germline CDR1 reads MNHEY; CDR2 reads SVGEGT. V was pared by 5 bases and J by 4 bases, with 17 bases between. The CDR3 loop spans 15 amino acids.

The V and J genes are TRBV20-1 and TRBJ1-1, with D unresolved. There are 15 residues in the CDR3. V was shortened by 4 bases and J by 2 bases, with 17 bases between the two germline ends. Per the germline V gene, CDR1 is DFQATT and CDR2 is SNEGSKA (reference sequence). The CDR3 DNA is TGCAGTGCTAATCCCTCGAAGAGGAGAAACACTGAAGCTTTCTTT. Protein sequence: CSANPSKRRNTEAFF.

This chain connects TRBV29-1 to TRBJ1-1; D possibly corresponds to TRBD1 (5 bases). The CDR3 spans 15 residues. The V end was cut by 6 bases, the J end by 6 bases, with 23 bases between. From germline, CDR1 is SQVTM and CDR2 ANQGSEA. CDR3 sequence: CSVTGTPPEGAEAFF. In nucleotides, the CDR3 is TGCAGCGTAACCGGGACTCCCCCAGAAGGGGCTGAAGCTTTCTTT. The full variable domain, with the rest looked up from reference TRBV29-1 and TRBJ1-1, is SAVISQKPSRDICQRGTSLTIQCQVDSQVTMMFWYRQQPGQSLTLIATANQGSEATYESGFVIDKFPISRPNLTFSTLTVSNMSPEDSSIYLCSVTGTPPEGAEAFFGQGTRLTVV.

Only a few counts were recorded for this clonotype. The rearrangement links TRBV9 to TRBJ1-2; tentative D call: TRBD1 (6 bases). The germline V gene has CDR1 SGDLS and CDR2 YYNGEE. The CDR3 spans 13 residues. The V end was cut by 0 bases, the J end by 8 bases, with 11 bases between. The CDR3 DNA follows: TGTGCCAGCAGCGTAGGGCAGGGGAGCGGCTACACCTTC. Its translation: CASSVGQGSGYTF. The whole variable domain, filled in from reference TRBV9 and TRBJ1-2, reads DSGVTQTPKHLITATGQRVTLRCSPRSGDLSVYWYQQSLDQGLQFLIQYYNGEERAKGNILERFSAQQFPDLHSELNLSSLELGDSALYFCASSVGQGSGYTFGSGTRLTVV.